The T cell receptor beta chain described here comes from a study of shared clonotypes between healthy human individuals. Study information: Contributing individuals were a couple of females and three males aged 18 to 49. General study points: Clonotypes shared by all four donors outscored non-shared clonotypes in generation probability. Among donors, clonotype sharing was expected to be affected by sequencing depth.

CDR3 length: 13 residues. Deletions cut 4 bases from V and 5 bases from J, with 11 bases between. The germline gives CDR1 LNHNV, CDR2 YYDKDF (reference sequence). Per sorted-subset replicate PCR, input was around 200 ng DNA, representing roughly 30,000 T cell genomes. Assay used: immunoSEQ multiplex PCR; TCRdb lists only in-frame clones, some missing. Of roughly 2.2 million clones in the sample, around 93% were seen once. This clone is a singleton in its sample. Its antigen is unidentified. The sequence was collected from a man in his late teens or twenties in good health. Some clones in this sample may be carry-over from other donors' samples. This sequence joins TRBV15 and TRBJ2-5; perhaps TRBD1 as D (6 bases). Input material: naive CD4+ T cells from PBMCs. Stated subset: CD45RA+ positively selected. CDR3 in amino acids: CATSTTGTETQYF. The CDR3 region has the DNA TGTGCCACCAGCACTACAGGGACGGAGACCCAGTACTTC.